Presented here are 27 T cell receptor beta chains from one specimen sequenced in a study of glioma-infiltrating T cells after dendritic cell vaccination. Time point described: after dendritic cell vaccination, including at tumor progression/relapse. The repertoire was sequenced with immunoSEQ multiplex PCR; TCRdb's copy has only in-frame clones and lacks some. The data show more than 95,000 clones, around 91% seen once. The sequencing used blood, collected after dendritic cell vaccination. The receptors were sampled from a human donor with glioblastoma.

This clone came up once. The gene calls are TRBV10-1 and TRBJ2-1; D not certain. The CDR3 totals 11 residues. V was cut by 2 bases and J by 9 bases, with 5 bases left in between. Germline V lookup: CDR1 WNHNN, CDR2 SYGVQD (reference sequence). DNA of the CDR3: TGCGCCAGCAGTGAGCTCGGTGAGCAGTTCTTC. Protein: CASSELGEQFF.

This sequence joins TRBV19 and TRBJ1-3, with 7 bases identical to TRBD1. Germline loops: CDR1 LNHDA, CDR2 SQIVND (reference sequence). The CDR3 runs 14 residues. V lost 11 bases to trimming and J lost 0 bases; unmatched junction nucleotides: 7. The DNA for the CDR3 is TGTGCCTGCAGACAGGGACTCTCTGGAAACACCATATATTTT. Translating gives CACRQGLSGNTIYF.

This chain joins TRBV28 and TRBJ2-1; D remains unclear. Germline CDR1 and CDR2: MDHEN and SYDVKM. The germline V and J ends were trimmed by 2 bases and 6 bases, with 11 bases remaining between them. CDR3 size: 14 residues. CDR3 amino acids: CASSLQTFGNEQFF. CDR3 bases: TGTGCCAGCAGTTTACAAACTTTCGGCAATGAGCAGTTCTTC.

CDR3 residues: CAWSPGQGSGYTF. The DNA of the CDR3 is TGTGCCTGGAGCCCGGGACAGGGGAGTGGCTACACCTTC. The V gene is TRBV30, the J gene TRBJ1-2; 10 bases are shared with TRBD1. CDR3 length equals 13 residues. Germline V CDR1 and CDR2: GTSNPN, SVGIG (reference sequence). The J segment lost 7 bases and the V segment lost 3 bases, leaving 5 bases of the junction unmatched.

This clone was seen once. The rearrangement uses TRBV6-1 and TRBJ1-3; D is uncertain. CDR1 is MNHNS and CDR2 is SASEGT in the germline V gene. V was pared by 8 bases and J by 4 bases, with 9 bases between. The CDR3 covers 12 residues. In DNA form, the CDR3 reads TGTGCCAGCGCGGTGTCGGGAAACACCATATATTTT. Protein: CASAVSGNTIYF.

The V and J genes are TRBV6-6 and TRBJ1-1, with TRBD1 identical over 9 bases. Germline-derived CDR1 and CDR2 are MNHNY and SVGAGI (reference sequence). This CDR3 contains 14 residues. V was clipped by 4 bases and J by 5 bases; unmatched bases: 5. The CDR3 sequence: CASSSRDRATEAFF. CDR3 sequence (DNA): TGTGCCAGCAGTTCCCGGGACAGGGCTACTGAAGCTTTCTTT.

The rearrangement links TRBV5-6 to TRBJ1-4; 7 positions agree with TRBD1. The trim removed 2 bases at V and 0 bases at J, leaving 10 bases unmatched. The CDR3 totals 18 residues. Germline CDR1 reads SGHDT; CDR2 reads YYEEEE. The CDR3 nucleotides read TGTGCCAGCAGCTTCGCAGGGGGGAGGCGTTCAACTAATGAAAAACTGTTTTTT. Translated, it gives CASSFAGGRRSTNEKLFF.

This rearrangement joins TRBV5-4 to TRBJ2-1, with 12 bases that match TRBD2. Germline-derived CDR1 and CDR2 are SGHNT and YYREEE (reference sequence). CDR3 length: 15 residues. The junction had 2 bases not matched to a gene; V was cut back by 4 bases and J by 3 bases. Here the CDR3 reads CASSPTSGGYNEQFF. For the CDR3, the DNA is TGTGCCAGCAGCCCGACTAGCGGGGGCTACAATGAGCAGTTCTTC.

The V call is TRBV7-9, the J call TRBJ1-2; 8 bases line up with TRBD1. V shed 5 bases and J 5 bases; nucleotides not matched to a gene: 10. CDR3 length equals 15 residues. From germline, CDR1 is SEHNR and CDR2 FQNEAQ (reference sequence). CDR3 loop: CASSRKTGEWYGYTF. The CDR3 bases are TGTGCCAGCAGCCGCAAGACAGGGGAGTGGTATGGCTACACCTTC.

J is TRBJ2-7 and V is TRBV7-2; 13 nucleotides match TRBD2. There are 14 residues in the CDR3. V shed 10 bases, J shed 6 bases, and the junction held 9 bases outside the gene matches. Germline V lookup: CDR1 SGHTA, CDR2 FQGNSA. The CDR3 DNA sequence: TGTGCCAAACACGGGACTAGCGGGATTGGCGAGCAGTACTTC. Its protein product is CAKHGTSGIGEQYF.

The CDR3: CASSQERGGYTEAFF. In nucleotides, the CDR3 is TGTGCCAGCAGCCAAGAGCGGGGGGGGTACACTGAAGCTTTCTTT. This chain connects TRBV14 to TRBJ1-1; D might be TRBD1 (5 bases). Germline CDR1 reads SGHDN; CDR2 reads FVKESK. The CDR3 consists of 15 residues. V lost 0 bases to trimming and J lost 3 bases, with 11 bases between them.

V usage is TRBV2 and J usage is TRBJ2-3; a weak D match, TRBD2 (5 bases). V was cut by 7 bases and J by 9 bases, with 17 bases left in between. This CDR3 region has 13 residues. Germline CDR1 is SNHLY and CDR2 is FYNNEI. Here the CDR3 reads CASTSSRTPTQYF. CDR3 coding DNA: TGTGCCAGCACCTCTAGCCGTACGCCGACGCAGTATTTT.

Comments on this clone: Compared with germline, one end of the junction differs, possibly owing to a read error. The genes are TRBV7-7 and TRBJ2-1; no reliable D call. Germline CDR1 and CDR2: SSHAT and FNYEAQ (reference sequence). The length of the CDR3 is 13 residues. The CDR3 reads CASSSGNDNEQFF. In DNA, the CDR3 is TGTGCTAGCAGCTCCGGTAACGACAATGAGCAGTTCTTC.

The chain uses TRBV2 and TRBJ2-1; unclear D gene. With 5 bases removed from V and 2 bases from J, the gap between germline ends came to 10 bases. The germline V gene has CDR1 SNHLY and CDR2 FYNNEI. The CDR3 covers 14 residues. The CDR3 protein is CASSSGNTYNEQFF. CDR3 bases: TGTGCCAGCAGTTCAGGTAATACCTACAATGAGCAGTTCTTC.

CDR3 protein: CASSRRSGGGHKETQYF. In DNA form, the CDR3 reads TGTGCCAGCTCACGGCGAAGCGGGGGGGGACATAAAGAGACCCAGTACTTC. This sequence joins TRBV18 and TRBJ2-5; the match to TRBD2 covers 10 bases. This CDR3 spans 17 amino acids. J was trimmed by 3 bases and V by 4 bases; bases with no gene match: 11. Per germline, CDR1 KGHSH and CDR2 LQKENI.

The chain links TRBV6-1 to TRBJ2-7; 11 bases agree with TRBD1. Germline assignment: CDR1 MNHNS and CDR2 SASEGT. The CDR3 runs 14 residues. Trimming removed 7 bases from V and 4 bases from J; junction bases left unmatched: 6. Written as DNA, the CDR3 is TGTGCCAGCACTATGGACAGGGGGCAATACGAGCAGTACTTC. Its protein product is CASTMDRGQYEQYF.

The V gene is TRBV11-3, the J gene TRBJ2-3; D ambiguous. Trimming removed 1 base at V and 4 bases at J, with 3 bases between. This CDR3 has 12 residues. Germline values: CDR1 SGHNT, CDR2 YENEEA. In DNA form, the CDR3 reads TGTGCCAGCAGCTTAGTATCAGATACGCAGTATTTT. It yields the protein CASSLVSDTQYF.

This chain links TRBV6-1 with TRBJ1-5; 9 bases are a match to TRBD1. This CDR3 has 15 residues. The germline CDR1 and CDR2 sequences are MNHNS and SASEGT. The J segment lost 5 bases and the V segment lost 1 base, leaving 3 bases of the junction unmatched. CDR3 coding DNA: TGTGCCAGCAGTGAAGGAGGACAGGGGTATCAGCCCCAGCATTTT. It encodes CASSEGGQGYQPQHF.

The chain links TRBV7-9 to TRBJ2-6, with 8 bases fitting TRBD1. The J segment lost 2 bases and the V segment lost 4 bases, leaving 13 bases of the junction unmatched. Germline V lookup: CDR1 SEHNR, CDR2 FQNEAQ (reference sequence). The CDR3 runs to 19 residues. CDR3 nucleotides: TGTGCCAGCAGCTCCGCTTCAGGGGGCGCCAAGGCTGGGGCCAACGTCCTGACTTTC. This translates into CASSSASGGAKAGANVLTF.

The chain recombines TRBV27 with TRBJ2-3, with TRBD2 matching over 7 bases. Germline CDR1 and CDR2: MNHEY and SMNVEV (reference sequence). This CDR3 contains 17 residues. Germline trimming cut 4 bases from V and 1 base from J; bases unmatched to any gene: 11. CDR3 DNA sequence: TGTGCCAGCAGTTCTTCCCCTCGACTAGCTGGCACAGATACGCAGTATTTT. Amino acid sequence: CASSSSPRLAGTDTQYF.

The table lists this clone with a count of one. The rearrangement links TRBV7-9 to TRBJ1-1; a weak D match, TRBD1 (5 bases). V shed 11 bases and J shed 5 bases, with 21 bases lying between them. The CDR3 contains 14 residues. Germline V lookup: CDR1 SEHNR, CDR2 FQNEAQ (reference sequence). This CDR3 is CALQGAGGETEAFF. In DNA, the CDR3 is TGTGCCCTACAAGGGGCGGGGGGAGAAACTGAAGCTTTCTTT.

This clone was seen a handful of times. The sample carries other DNA sequences with the same CDR3. The chain uses TRBV30 and TRBJ1-6, with unresolved D. V lost 4 bases and J 3 bases, leaving 13 bases between the germline ends. Germline-derived CDR1 and CDR2 are GTSNPN and SVGIG (reference sequence). CDR3 length: 15 residues. CDR3 sequence: CAWTGRAFYNSPLHF. The CDR3 DNA sequence: TGTGCCTGGACGGGAAGGGCCTTCTATAATTCACCCCTCCACTTT.

V gene TRBV7-6 combines with J gene TRBJ2-7, with TRBD2 identical over 7 bases. The trim removed 2 bases at V and 4 bases at J, leaving 5 bases unmatched. The CDR3 loop spans 14 amino acids. The germline gives CDR1 SGHVS, CDR2 FNYEAQ. CDR3 sequence: CASSLQAGEYEQYF. CDR3 nucleotides: TGTGCCAGCAGCTTACAGGCGGGAGAGTACGAGCAGTACTTC.

This clone was found once. V and J are TRBV30 and TRBJ2-7, with TRBD1 matching over 9 bases. The CDR3 runs 13 residues. V lost 4 bases and J lost 7; bases outside the gene matches: 8. Looked up from germline, CDR1 is GTSNPN and CDR2 is SVGIG (reference sequence). In nucleotides, the CDR3 is TGTGCCTGGATTCGGGACAGGGAAGGTGAGCAGTACTTC. Residues: CAWIRDREGEQYF.

This chain joins TRBV6-4 and TRBJ2-1; TRBD2 is a possible D gene (6 bases). The CDR3 covers 13 residues. In germline, CDR1 is MRHNA, CDR2 SNTAGT. V lost 3 bases and J lost 8, with 11 bases in between. The CDR3, as DNA: TGTGCCAGCAGTGATTGGGGGGAGGATGAGCAGTTCTTC. Protein sequence: CASSDWGEDEQFF.

The V and J genes are TRBV6-5 and TRBJ1-2; D unresolved. This CDR3 spans 13 amino acids. CDR1 is MNHEY and CDR2 is SVGAGI in the germline V gene. Trimming took 6 bases from V and 9 from J, leaving 17 bases between them. DNA of the CDR3: TGTGCCAGCAGACGACGAGGGCTGAGTAGCTACACCTTC. This codes for CASRRRGLSSYTF.

The J gene is TRBJ2-3, the V gene TRBV5-4, with a weak D call TRBD2 (5 bases). CDR1 is SGHNT and CDR2 is YYREEE in the germline V gene (reference sequence). The CDR3 runs 14 residues. V was pared by 6 bases and J by 4 bases, with 15 bases between. DNA for the CDR3: TGTGCCAGCACCCGACGAGCTAGCCCAGATACGCAGTATTTT. As protein: CASTRRASPDTQYF. The full variable domain, completed using reference TRBV5-4 and TRBJ2-3, is ETGVTQSPTHLIKTRGQQVTLRCSSQSGHNTVSWYQQALGQGPQFIFQYYREEENGRGNFPPRFSGLQFPNYSSELNVNALELDDSALYLCASTRRASPDTQYFGPGTRLTVL.